This TCR beta chain derives from a study of T cell responses to AZD1222 COVID-19 vaccine. As regards this clone: Its antigen remains unknown.

Generated by immunoSEQ multiplex PCR, the TCRdb table keeps only in-frame clones and is missing some. The sample lists roughly 8,000 clones, around 89% occurring once. Notes on the study in general: White British donors predominated, females outnumbered males, and clonal diversity was possibly underestimated. CD4 TCRs covered the whole spike, strongest at regions 160-218 and 743-854. Just five or six AZD1222 recipients tested seropositive at baseline. After two AZD1222 doses, spike-specific TCR breadth and depth rose versus day 0.

The TCR was taken from an adult who received the AZD1222 COVID-19 vaccine. The starting material was peripheral blood, obtained 28 days after the second AZD1222 dose.

The CDR3: CSGSQSSGYGYTF. CDR3 DNA sequence: TGCAGCGGCTCACAGAGTTCGGGCTATGGCTACACCTTC. The chain recombines TRBV29-1 with TRBJ1-2; no clear D. The germline CDR1 and CDR2 sequences are SQVTM and ANQGSEA. The CDR3 length is 13 residues. Trimming shortened V by 7 bases and J by 4 bases, and 16 bases separated the two germline ends.